This T cell receptor (beta chain) was retrieved from a study of CD8+CD57+ T cells in acquired aplastic anemia. Study-wide background: DNA recovered from sorted CD4+ and CD8+ cells had a mean of about 3 ug.

The study, taken as a whole, reports: In CD8+ cells, Simpson's diversity showed no significant difference between patients and controls.

With respect to this clonotype: Its target is not known.

CDR3 and TCR beta VDJ profiling relied on a genomic DNA template. TCRdb recomputed calls from the reads with MiXCR, one row per CDR3 protein. Among approximately 190,000 distinct CDR3 sequences listed, 40% to 55% were seen once. Individuals selected for sequencing had exhibited CD8+CD57+ cell expansion on flow cytometry. None of the patients had been given any therapy when their blood was sampled. This clonotype originated in a human donor with aplastic anemia. The sample was sorted CD4+, CD8+, or CD8+CD57+ T cells (not recorded which) from PBMCs.

For the CDR3, the DNA is TGTGCCAGCAGCTTGGGCGGGAGGGACACAGATACGCAGTATTTT. This gives the protein CASSLGGRDTDTQYF. The gene calls are TRBV11-2 and TRBJ2-3, with TRBD2 matching over 9 bases. CDR1 SGHAT and CDR2 FQNNGV come from the germline V gene. Trimming took 3 bases from V and 2 from J; bases not matched to a gene: 3. This CDR3 comprises 15 residues.